The 10 T cell receptor beta chains listed next were all sequenced from one sample in a study of radiotherapy plus CTLA-4 blockade in lung cancer. The data were produced by immunoSEQ multiplex PCR, yet TCRdb's version contains in-frame clones alone and is incomplete. The table lists about 25,000 clones, roughly 73% of them singletons. The sequenced sample was peripheral blood, obtained from a patient treated with radiotherapy plus ipilimumab. These TCRs come from a human donor with non-small cell lung cancer who had stable disease on radiotherapy plus ipilimumab.

In its sample, this clone is large. Other DNA sequences in this specimen translate into the identical CDR3. This chain joins TRBV7-8 and TRBJ1-2; D is perhaps TRBD1 (5 bases). CDR1 and CDR2 from the germline V gene are SGHVS and FQNEAQ. The V end was cut by 2 bases, the J end by 7 bases, with 14 bases between. The CDR3 has 14 amino acids. This CDR3 is CASSLSGGSSGYTF. As DNA, the CDR3 is TGTGCCAGCAGCTTAAGTGGGGGGAGCAGTGGCTACACCTTC.

J is TRBJ2-7 and V is TRBV19, with D hard to call. The CDR3 loop spans 13 amino acids. Germline assignment: CDR1 LNHDA and CDR2 SQIVND (reference sequence). The V end lost 4 bases, the J end lost 5 bases, and 12 bases lay between the germline ends. This CDR3 reads CASSRGRNNEQYF. CDR3 nucleotides: TGTGCCAGTAGTAGAGGACGGAACAACGAGCAGTACTTC.

The chain links TRBV28 to TRBJ2-7, with D perhaps TRBD2 (6 bases). The CDR3 is 14 amino acids. Germline V gene lookup returns CDR1 MDHEN and CDR2 SYDVKM. The V and J ends lost 3 bases and 5 bases respectively, with 14 bases between them. The CDR3 nucleotides read TGTGCCAGCAGTTTTGGAGGAGGGCTCCACGAGCAGTACTTC. Translating it yields CASSFGGGLHEQYF.

The J gene is TRBJ1-5, the V gene TRBV19, with TRBD1 matching over 9 bases. Trimming cost V 5 bases and J 3 bases; bases outside gene matches: 8. Germline V gene lookup returns CDR1 LNHDA and CDR2 SQIVND (reference sequence). The CDR3 sequence is 16 residues long. The chain's CDR3 is CASSPSGTGYNQPQHF. CDR3 DNA: TGTGCCAGTAGTCCCTCCGGGACAGGGTACAATCAGCCCCAGCATTTT.

The chain combines TRBV28 with TRBJ2-7; D is possibly TRBD1 or TRBD2 (5 bases each). Germline CDR1 and CDR2: MDHEN and SYDVKM. This CDR3 contains 16 residues. Trimming pared 10 bases from V and 1 base from J, leaving 23 bases between. The CDR3 protein is CATTTSGNVASYEQYF. The CDR3 coding sequence is TGTGCCACCACTACGTCAGGGAACGTAGCGTCCTACGAGCAGTACTTC.

This chain joins TRBV28 and TRBJ2-3, with D maybe TRBD2 (6 bases). The germline V gene has CDR1 MDHEN and CDR2 SYDVKM. V lost 4 bases and J 2 bases, leaving 19 bases between the germline ends. The CDR3 extends over 17 amino acids. DNA of the CDR3: TGTGCCAGCAGTTGGCGGGGCTCTAGGCAGAACACAGATACGCAGTATTTT. This gives the protein CASSWRGSRQNTDTQYF.

The DNA of the CDR3 is TGTGCCAGCAGCCCCCTCCTATCCACTGAAGCTTTCTTT. Encoded protein: CASSPLLSTEAFF. This sequence joins TRBV28 and TRBJ1-1; D unresolved. In germline, CDR1 is MDHEN, CDR2 SYDVKM. The CDR3 sequence is 13 residues long. V dropped 6 bases and J dropped 4 bases, with 12 bases sitting between them.

The chain joins TRBV27 to TRBJ2-2, with 7 positions matching TRBD2. The V gene's germline CDR1 is MNHEY and CDR2 SMNVEV (reference sequence). This CDR3 contains 15 residues. Losses at the gene ends were 4 bases for V and 1 base for J; bases not matched to a gene: 3. The CDR3 region is CASSWEGLNTGELFF. CDR3 bases: TGTGCCAGCAGTTGGGAGGGGCTGAACACCGGGGAGCTGTTTTTT.

This rearrangement joins TRBV2 to TRBJ2-5, with TRBD2 matching 12 bases. The V gene's germline CDR1 is SNHLY and CDR2 FYNNEI. After removal of 5 bases from V and 7 bases from J, the junction contained 2 bases not matched to a gene. The CDR3 is 13 amino acids. The CDR3 region is CASSLAGGGTQYF. DNA for the CDR3: TGTGCCAGCAGTCTAGCGGGAGGGGGGACCCAGTACTTC.

This clone was observed once. The rearrangement links TRBV5-1 to TRBJ2-3, with unresolved D. The germline V gene encodes CDR1 SGHRS and CDR2 YFSETQ. This CDR3 is built from 12 residues. V lost 4 bases and J 1 base, leaving 4 bases between the germline ends. In DNA, the CDR3 is TGCGCCAGCAGCCCCGGCACAGATACGCAGTATTTT. Its protein product is CASSPGTDTQYF. Using reference TRBV5-1 and TRBJ2-3 for the parts outside the CDR3, the full variable domain is KAGVTQTPRYLIKTRGQQVTLSCSPISGHRSVSWYQQTPGQGLQFLFEYFSETQRNKGNFPGRFSGRQFSNSRSEMNVSTLELGDSALYLCASSPGTDTQYFGPGTRLTVL.